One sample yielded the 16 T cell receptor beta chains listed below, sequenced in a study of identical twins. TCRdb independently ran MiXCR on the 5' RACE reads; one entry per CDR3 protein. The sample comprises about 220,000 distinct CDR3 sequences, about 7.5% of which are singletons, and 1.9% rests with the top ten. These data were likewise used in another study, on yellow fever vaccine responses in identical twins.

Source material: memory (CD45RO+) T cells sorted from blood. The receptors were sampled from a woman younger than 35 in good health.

CDR3 DNA: TGCGCCAGCAGCCTACTAGCTCGGGAGGGGACAGATACGCAGTATTTT. It is translated as CASSLLAREGTDTQYF. The V call is TRBV5-1, the J call TRBJ2-3; 8 bases are a match to TRBD2. The V gene end was trimmed by 4 bases and the J gene end by 3 bases; junction bases not matched to a gene: 10. The CDR3 has 16 residues. Germline V gene sequence: CDR1 SGHRS, CDR2 YFSETQ.

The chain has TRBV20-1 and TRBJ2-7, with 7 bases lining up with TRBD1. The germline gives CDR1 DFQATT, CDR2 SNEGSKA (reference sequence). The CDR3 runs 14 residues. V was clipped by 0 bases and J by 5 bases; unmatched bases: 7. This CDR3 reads CSAREERGGNEQYF. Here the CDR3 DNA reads TGCAGTGCTAGAGAAGAACGAGGGGGCAACGAGCAGTACTTC.

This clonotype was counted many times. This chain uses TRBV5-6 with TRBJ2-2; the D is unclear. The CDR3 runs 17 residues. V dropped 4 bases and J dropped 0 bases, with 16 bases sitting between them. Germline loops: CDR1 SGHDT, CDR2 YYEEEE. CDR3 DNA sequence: TGTGCCAGCAGCACCCCTCGACGAGGCTCGAACACCGGGGAGCTGTTTTTT. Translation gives CASSTPRRGSNTGELFF. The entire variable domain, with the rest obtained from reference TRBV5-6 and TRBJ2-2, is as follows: DAGVTQSPTHLIKTRGQQVTLRCSPKSGHDTVSWYQQALGQGPQFIFQYYEEEERQRGNFPDRFSGHQFPNYSSELNVNALLLGDSALYLCASSTPRRGSNTGELFFGEGSRLTVL.

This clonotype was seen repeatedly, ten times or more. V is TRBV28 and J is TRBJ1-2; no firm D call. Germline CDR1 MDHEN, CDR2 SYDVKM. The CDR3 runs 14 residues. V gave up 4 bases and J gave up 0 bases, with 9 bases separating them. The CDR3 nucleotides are TGTGCCAGCAGTTCGCCAGGTTCTAACTATGGCTACACCTTC. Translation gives CASSSPGSNYGYTF.

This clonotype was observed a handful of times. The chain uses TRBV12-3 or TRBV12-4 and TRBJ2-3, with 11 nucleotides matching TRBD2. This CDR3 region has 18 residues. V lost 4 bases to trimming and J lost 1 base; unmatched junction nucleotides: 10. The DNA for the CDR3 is TGTGCCAGCAGTTGGTTGCTAGCGGGGGGTTACCGCACAGATACGCAGTATTTT. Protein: CASSWLLAGGYRTDTQYF.

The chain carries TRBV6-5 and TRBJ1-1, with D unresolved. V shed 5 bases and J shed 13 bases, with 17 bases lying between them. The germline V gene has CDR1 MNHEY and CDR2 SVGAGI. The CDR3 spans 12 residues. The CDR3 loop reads CASSQAQSLIFF. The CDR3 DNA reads TGTGCCAGCAGTCAAGCTCAATCTCTCATTTTCTTT.

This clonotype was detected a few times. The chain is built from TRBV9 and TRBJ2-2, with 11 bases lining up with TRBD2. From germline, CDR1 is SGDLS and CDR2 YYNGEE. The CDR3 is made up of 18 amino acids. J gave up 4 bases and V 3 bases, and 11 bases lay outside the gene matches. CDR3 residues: CASSAVELAGAPTGELFF. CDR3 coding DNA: TGTGCCAGCAGCGCCGTCGAACTAGCGGGGGCACCCACCGGGGAGCTGTTTTTT.

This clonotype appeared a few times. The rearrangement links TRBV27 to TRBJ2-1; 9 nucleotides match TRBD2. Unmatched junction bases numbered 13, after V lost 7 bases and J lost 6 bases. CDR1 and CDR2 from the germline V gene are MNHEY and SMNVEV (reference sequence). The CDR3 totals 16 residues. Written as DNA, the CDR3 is TGTGCCAGCACTCCACCGATAGCGGGAGTATTCAATGAGCAGTTCTTC. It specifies CASTPPIAGVFNEQFF.

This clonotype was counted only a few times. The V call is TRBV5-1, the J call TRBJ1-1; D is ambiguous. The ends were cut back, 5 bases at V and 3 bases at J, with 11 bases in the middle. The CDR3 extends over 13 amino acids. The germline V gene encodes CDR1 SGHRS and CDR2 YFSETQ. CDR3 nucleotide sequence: TGCGCCAGCAGTTGGACCGTAGACACTGAAGCTTTCTTT. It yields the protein CASSWTVDTEAFF.

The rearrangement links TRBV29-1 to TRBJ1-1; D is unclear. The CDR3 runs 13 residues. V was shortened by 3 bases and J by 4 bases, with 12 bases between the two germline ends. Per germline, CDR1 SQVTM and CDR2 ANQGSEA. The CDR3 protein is CSVDGGRGTEAFF. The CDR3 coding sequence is TGCAGCGTTGATGGTGGGCGCGGCACTGAAGCTTTCTTT.

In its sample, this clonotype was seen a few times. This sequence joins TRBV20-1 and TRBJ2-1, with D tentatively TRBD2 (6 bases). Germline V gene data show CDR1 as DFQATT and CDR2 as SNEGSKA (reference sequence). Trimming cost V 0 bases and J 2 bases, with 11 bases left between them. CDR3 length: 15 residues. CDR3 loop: CSARDRRGPYNEQFF. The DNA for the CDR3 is TGCAGTGCTAGAGATCGGAGGGGTCCCTACAATGAGCAGTTCTTC.

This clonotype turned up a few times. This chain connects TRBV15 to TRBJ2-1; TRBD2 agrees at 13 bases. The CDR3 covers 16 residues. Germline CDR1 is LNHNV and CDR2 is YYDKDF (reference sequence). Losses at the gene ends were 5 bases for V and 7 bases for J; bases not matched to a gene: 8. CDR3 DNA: TGTGCCACCAGCGGCCTACTAGCGGGAGGGAGGAATGAGCAGTTCTTC. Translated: CATSGLLAGGRNEQFF.

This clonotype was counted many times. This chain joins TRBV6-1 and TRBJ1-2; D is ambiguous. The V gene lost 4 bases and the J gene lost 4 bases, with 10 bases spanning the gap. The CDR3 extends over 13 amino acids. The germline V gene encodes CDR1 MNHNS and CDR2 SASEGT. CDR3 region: CASSVTLAYGYTF. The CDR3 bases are TGTGCCAGCAGTGTGACCTTGGCCTATGGCTACACCTTC.

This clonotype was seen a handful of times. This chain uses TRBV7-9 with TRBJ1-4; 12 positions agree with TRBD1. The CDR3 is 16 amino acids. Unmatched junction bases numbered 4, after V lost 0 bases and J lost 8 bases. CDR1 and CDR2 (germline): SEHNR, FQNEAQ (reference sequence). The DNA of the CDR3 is TGTGCCAGCAGCTTAGCGGGACAGGGGGCTAGAGAAAAACTGTTTTTT. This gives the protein CASSLAGQGAREKLFF.

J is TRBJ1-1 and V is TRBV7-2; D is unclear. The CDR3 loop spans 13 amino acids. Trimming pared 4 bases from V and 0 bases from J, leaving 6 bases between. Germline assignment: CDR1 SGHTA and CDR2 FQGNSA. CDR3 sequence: CASSSGMNTEAFF. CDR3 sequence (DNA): TGTGCCAGCAGCTCTGGTATGAACACTGAAGCTTTCTTT.

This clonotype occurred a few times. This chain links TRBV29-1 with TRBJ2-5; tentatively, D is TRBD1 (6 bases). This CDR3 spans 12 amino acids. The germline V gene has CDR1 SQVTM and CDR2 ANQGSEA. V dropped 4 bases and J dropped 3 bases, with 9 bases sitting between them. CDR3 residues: CSVGQVKETQYF. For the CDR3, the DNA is TGCAGCGTTGGACAGGTGAAAGAGACCCAGTACTTC. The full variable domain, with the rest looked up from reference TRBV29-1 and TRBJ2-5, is SAVISQKPSRDICQRGTSLTIQCQVDSQVTMMFWYRQQPGQSLTLIATANQGSEATYESGFVIDKFPISRPNLTFSTLTVSNMSPEDSSIYLCSVGQVKETQYFGPGTRLLVL.